This TCR beta chain was captured in a study of T-cell reconstitution after alpha-beta-depleted transplantation in children. Using unique molecular identifiers, the investigators prepared the TCRbeta library. TCRdb used MiXCR to reprocess the PCR reads, holding one entry per CDR3 protein. The table lists approximately 590,000 distinct CDR3 sequences, about 10% of them singletons. This clonotype was seen at least ten times. CDR1 and CDR2 from the germline V gene are SQVTM and ANQGSEA. There are 11 residues in the CDR3. The ends were cut back, 6 bases at V and 6 bases at J, with 12 bases in the middle. The sample consisted of PBMCs from the stem cell graft donor, taken from the stem cell graft. The chain uses TRBV29-1 and TRBJ2-7; no definite D call. This TCR came from a human donor who donated a stem cell graft to a child with acute myeloid leukemia. The CDR3 coding sequence is TGCAGCGTCGCTTGGTCTACCGAGCAGTACTTC. Protein: CSVAWSTEQYF.